The rows below give T cell receptor beta chains drawn from one sample of a study of blood T cell repertoires in COVID-19. Generated by immunoSEQ multiplex PCR, the TCRdb table keeps only in-frame clones and is missing some. Of approximately 70,000 clones in the sample, more than 90% are singletons; the top ten hold over 10%. The sequencing input was peripheral blood. The receptors shown here come from a human donor with active COVID-19. The donor label of this sample is uncertain. The CDR3 runs from the conserved cysteine through the conserved F or W. D genes are given only for firm matches. The size entry is marked missing in some rows and otherwise reads once, few, many or a size class.

abundance	v_gene	d_gene	j_gene	CDR3nt	CDR3aa
NA	TRBV30	NA	TRBJ2-5	TGTGCCTGGAGTACAGGGGAGACCCAGTACTTC	CAWSTGETQYF
NA	TRBV7-2	NA	TRBJ1-1	TGTGCCAGCAGAAAACAGGGAAACACTGAAGCTTTCTTT	CASRKQGNTEAFF
NA	TRBV6-5	TRBD2	TRBJ2-5	TGTGCCAGCAGCTATGGTCGGGGGGTTCAAGAGACCCAGTACTTC	CASSYGRGVQETQYF
NA	TRBV19	TRBD2	TRBJ2-2	TGTGCCAGTAGAACTAGCGGGGGGAACACCGGGGAGCTGTTTTTT	CASRTSGGNTGELFF
NA	TRBV6-5	NA	TRBJ2-3	TGTGCCAGCAGTTACACGAGGAGCACAGATACGCAGTATTTT	CASSYTRSTDTQYF
NA	TRBV2	NA	TRBJ2-7	TGTGCCAGCAGTGAAGCGGGACACCCGTCCTACGAGCAGTACTTC	CASSEAGHPSYEQYF
NA	TRBV28	NA	TRBJ1-5	TGTGCCAGCACGACAGGCGGGGGACAGCCCCAGCATTTT	CASTTGGGQPQHF
NA	TRBV5-1	NA	TRBJ1-4	TGCGCCAGCTCGTATCAGTCAACTAATGAAAAACTGTTTTTT	CASSYQSTNEKLFF
once	TRBV19	TRBD2	TRBJ2-2	TGTGCCAGTAGTATAAGGCTAGCGGAGAGGGTCGACACCGGGGAGCTGTTTTTT	CASSIRLAERVDTGELFF
NA	TRBV6-5	TRBD2	TRBJ2-7	TGTGCCAGCAGGGGGCTAGCGGGAGACTACGAGCAGTACTTC	CASRGLAGDYEQYF
NA	TRBV10-1	NA	TRBJ2-7	TGCGCCAGCAGTGAGTCGATCTCCAGGGTTGTCGAGCAGTACTTC	CASSESISRVVEQYF
NA	TRBV5-1	TRBD1	TRBJ2-7	TGCGCCAGCAGCTTGACAGGGGGCCAACTCTCCTACGAGCAGTACTTC	CASSLTGGQLSYEQYF
NA	TRBV19	TRBD1	TRBJ1-3	TGTGCCAGTAGTGCTTACAGGGGCCATGCTGGAAACACCATATATTTT	CASSAYRGHAGNTIYF
NA	TRBV7-2	TRBD1	TRBJ2-6	TGTGCCAGCAGCTTGACAGGGACCGGGGCCAACGTCCTGACTTTC	CASSLTGTGANVLTF
few	TRBV18	NA	TRBJ1-4	TGTGCCAGCTTTGCGACAGGACTGGGGAGAGAAAAACTGTTTTTT	CASFATGLGREKLFF
NA	TRBV28	NA	TRBJ1-1	TGTGCCAGCAGTTTAATCGGTCTGCGAGAAGCTTTCTTT	CASSLIGLREAFF
NA	TRBV19	TRBD2	TRBJ2-3	TGTGCCAGTAGTACCCGACTAGCAGGGAGCGCCTCCACAGATACGCAGTATTTT	CASSTRLAGSASTDTQYF
NA	TRBV6-6	NA	TRBJ1-1	TGTGCCAGCGCAGGGTTTCCGTGGGGCACTGAAGCTTTCTTT	CASAGFPWGTEAFF
few	TRBV3-1/TRBV3-2	NA	TRBJ2-1	TGTGCCAGCAGCCAAGTCCGGACTTATTACAATGAGCAGTTCTTC	CASSQVRTYYNEQFF
NA	TRBV5-4	TRBD2	TRBJ2-7	TGTGCCAGCAGCTTGGACGGCGGGAGATTGGCCGGCGAGCAGTACTTC	CASSLDGGRLAGEQYF
NA	TRBV30	NA	TRBJ1-2	TGTGCCTGGAGCAGAAATACCCGGACCCCGGGGGGATCTGGCTACACCTTC	CAWSRNTRTPGGSGYTF
NA	TRBV28	TRBD2	TRBJ2-1	TGTGCCAGCAGCCCCGGACTAGCGGGAGGGCCCCACAATGAGCAGTTCTTC	CASSPGLAGGPHNEQFF
NA	TRBV2	TRBD1	TRBJ1-2	TGTGCCAGCAGTGGGGACAGCTATGGCTACACCTTC	CASSGDSYGYTF
NA	TRBV19	TRBD1	TRBJ2-1	TGTGCCAGTAGCCCGGGACAGGGGAATGAGCAGTTCTTC	CASSPGQGNEQFF
NA	TRBV9	TRBD1	TRBJ2-5	TGTGCCAGCAGCGAGGGGGCGATGTCGGAGACCCAGTACTTC	CASSEGAMSETQYF
NA	TRBV6-1	TRBD1	TRBJ1-5	TGTGCCAGCAGTGAATTTACAGGGGGGAATCAGCCCCAGCATTTT	CASSEFTGGNQPQHF
NA	TRBV11-2	NA	TRBJ2-7	TGTGCCAGCAGCCCGCCGGGACTCGTCTCCTACGAGCAGTACTTC	CASSPPGLVSYEQYF
NA	TRBV4-1	TRBD1	TRBJ2-7	TGCGCCAGCAGTTTCTCCGGGACAGGGGTGGCCGAGCAGTACTTC	CASSFSGTGVAEQYF
NA	TRBV4-3	TRBD2	TRBJ2-3	TGCGCCAGCAGCCAAGCCCGGACTAGCGGTTCCAACACAGATACGCAGTATTTT	CASSQARTSGSNTDTQYF
NA	TRBV7-3	NA	TRBJ2-2	TGTGCCAGCAGTTTCGGAGGGTCAACCGGGGAGCTGTTTTTT	CASSFGGSTGELFF
once	TRBV28	NA	TRBJ2-7	TGTGCCAGCACCGACCCCCCACGACTGCGTCCCTACGAGCAGTACTTC	CASTDPPRLRPYEQYF
NA	TRBV23-1	NA	TRBJ1-5	TGCGCCAGCAGCTCCCGGACACTCTACGGGGGTCAGCCCCAGCATTTT	CASSSRTLYGGQPQHF
NA	TRBV27	TRBD1	TRBJ1-2	TGTGCCAGCAGTCCGTGGGACAGAAGCTATGGCTACACCTTC	CASSPWDRSYGYTF
NA	TRBV28	TRBD1	TRBJ1-1	TGTGCCAGCAGTTTGATTGGGGGGGACAGGTACGCTGAAGCTTTCTTT	CASSLIGGDRYAEAFF
NA	TRBV15	TRBD2	TRBJ2-1	TGTGCCACCAGCAGACCGGGAGGGCCCTCCTACAATGAGCAGTTCTTC	CATSRPGGPSYNEQFF
NA	TRBV19	NA	TRBJ1-1	TGTGCCAGCCGTCCGGGGGTCATGAACACTGAAGCTTTCTTT	CASRPGVMNTEAFF
NA	TRBV15	TRBD1	TRBJ2-2	TGTGCCACCAGCGAAATACAGGGGGCCGCCGGGGAGCTGTTTTTT	CATSEIQGAAGELFF
NA	TRBV19	TRBD2	TRBJ2-2	TGTGCTACCACCGGGACTAGCGGGAGCTATGGCGGGGAGCTGTTTTTT	CATTGTSGSYGGELFF
NA	TRBV19	NA	TRBJ1-5	TGTGCCAGTAGTCCCGACAGAAATCAGCCCCAGCATTTT	CASSPDRNQPQHF
medium-sized	TRBV12-3/TRBV12-4	NA	TRBJ1-5	TGTGCCAGCAGCACAAATCAGCCCCAGCATTTT	CASSTNQPQHF
NA	TRBV6-6	NA	TRBJ2-7	TGTGCCAGCAGTTACTCTAGCGGATTCTACGAGCAGTACTTC	CASSYSSGFYEQYF
few	TRBV7-9	TRBD1	TRBJ1-5	TGTGCCAGCAGCTTCGGGACAGGGATTTATCAGCCCCAGCATTTT	CASSFGTGIYQPQHF
once	TRBV6-6	NA	TRBJ1-3	TGTGCCTCCGGGGGGTCAGGAAACACCATATATTTT	CASGGSGNTIYF
NA	TRBV7-2	NA	TRBJ2-3	TGTGCCAGCAGCTTAGCAGGGGTCACAGATACGCAGTATTTT	CASSLAGVTDTQYF
NA	TRBV5-1	NA	TRBJ2-7	TGCGCCAGCAGCTTGTTGGGGGGTGTTAACGAGCAGTACTTC	CASSLLGGVNEQYF
NA	TRBV28	TRBD2	TRBJ2-1	TGTGCCAGCAGTTTTAGTAGCGGGAGGGTAGGACACCTTTACAATGAGCAGTTCTTC	CASSFSSGRVGHLYNEQFF
NA	TRBV28	TRBD1	TRBJ2-2	TGTGCCAGCAGGAGGGACAGGGTCATCGGGGAGCTGTTTTTT	CASRRDRVIGELFF
NA	TRBV28	TRBD2	TRBJ2-2	TGTGCCAGCAGTCTCAGCGGGACCGCGAACACCGGGGAGCTGTTTTTT	CASSLSGTANTGELFF
NA	TRBV6-5	TRBD1	TRBJ2-7	TGTGCCAGCAGTTCGCGGACAGGGACCACCTCCTACGAGCAGTACTTC	CASSSRTGTTSYEQYF
NA	TRBV28	TRBD2	TRBJ2-5	TGTGCCAGCACCCCTGGGTCTAGCGGGCCCCAAGAGACCCAGTACTTC	CASTPGSSGPQETQYF
once	TRBV28	NA	TRBJ2-3	TGTGCCAGCTTCAGGGGTAGCACAGATACGCAGTATTTT	CASFRGSTDTQYF
NA	TRBV27	TRBD2	TRBJ2-7	TGTGCCAGCAGTTCTAGCGGGAGTTCCTACGAGCAGTACTTC	CASSSSGSSYEQYF
NA	TRBV11-3	TRBD2	TRBJ2-1	TGTGCCAGCAAGGTTATTGAAACTAGCGGGAGCAATGAGCAGTTCTTC	CASKVIETSGSNEQFF
NA	TRBV13	NA	TRBJ1-5	TGTGCCAGCAGCTTAGGCGGGGGGAATCAGCCCCAGCATTTT	CASSLGGGNQPQHF
NA	TRBV29-1	NA	TRBJ2-3	TGCAGCGTTGAGCGGGACCGCGGTCCAGATACGCAGTATTTT	CSVERDRGPDTQYF